This T cell receptor beta chain appears in the sequencing data of a study of neurological immune-mediated disorders. Synthesis of cDNA used 5'RACE (with 10-nucleotide random UMIs). A single record per CDR3 protein comes from TCRdb applying MiXCR to the 5' RACE reads. The data show around 33,000 distinct CDR3 sequences, with approximately 22% seen just once and roughly 27% held by the top ten. Trimming left V 0 bases short and J 1 base short, with 12 bases between. The CDR3 spans 16 residues. Germline loops: CDR1 KGHSH, CDR2 LQKENI. Sorted libraries were derived from approximately 970,000 CD4+ or CD8+ T cells.

The receptor comes from a man in his fifties with HTLV-1-associated myelopathy (HAM/TSP). The genes are TRBV18 and TRBJ1-1, with D possibly TRBD1 on 5 matching bases. The specimen was CD4+ T cells from blood. CDR3 sequence (DNA): TGTGCCAGCTCACCACCGCGGGGGAATTCGAACACTGAAGCTTTCTTT. This encodes CASSPPRGNSNTEAFF.